This T cell receptor beta chain was sequenced during a study of identical twins. Notes on this clonotype: Its antigen is not known.

Template switching, a step in the protocol, added a universal primer site, and cDNA carried unique molecular identifiers. TCRdb analysed the 5' RACE reads with MiXCR anew, one entry per CDR3 protein. The top ten hold around 0.9% of the sample, which has about 520,000 distinct CDR3 sequences, under 25% seen once. With 0 bases removed from V and 0 bases from J, the gap between germline ends came to 18 bases. Germline V gene data show CDR1 as SGDLS and CDR2 as YYNGEE. This CDR3 contains 18 residues. Study-level points and caveats: The models systematically underestimated how much out-of-frame TCR alpha was shared in monozygotic twins.

The same data also contributed to another study, on T cells expressing NK-cell markers.

The chain couples TRBV9 to TRBJ1-1; possible D gene TRBD1, 5 bases. Specimen: CD4+ T cells sorted from blood. The receptor was derived from a woman in her late teens or twenties in good health. CDR3 sequence (DNA): TGTGCCAGCAGCGTAGGGGAGGGGACGAGTTTGATGAACACTGAAGCTTTCTTT. Protein sequence: CASSVGEGTSLMNTEAFF.